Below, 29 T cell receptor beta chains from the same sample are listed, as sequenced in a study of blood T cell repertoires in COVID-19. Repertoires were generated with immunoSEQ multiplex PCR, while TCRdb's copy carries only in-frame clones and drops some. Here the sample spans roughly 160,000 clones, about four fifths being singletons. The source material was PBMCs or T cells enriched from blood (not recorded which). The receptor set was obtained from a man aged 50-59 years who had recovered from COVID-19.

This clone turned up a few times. The CDR3 nucleotides are TGTGCCAGCAGCACTATGGGTTTGGGTGAAAAACTGTTTTTT. The encoded protein is CASSTMGLGEKLFF. V is TRBV7-6 and J is TRBJ1-4; D unresolved. The CDR3 is made up of 14 amino acids. V was shortened by 5 bases and J by 7 bases, with 14 bases between the two germline ends. Germline V gives CDR1 SGHVS, CDR2 FNYEAQ.

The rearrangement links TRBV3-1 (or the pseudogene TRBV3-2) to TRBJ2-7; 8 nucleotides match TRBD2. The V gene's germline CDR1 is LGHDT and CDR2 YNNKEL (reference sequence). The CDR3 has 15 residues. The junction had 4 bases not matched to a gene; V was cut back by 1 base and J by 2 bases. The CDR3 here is CASSQGGLVPYEQYF. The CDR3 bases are TGTGCCAGCAGCCAAGGGGGACTAGTCCCCTACGAGCAGTACTTC.

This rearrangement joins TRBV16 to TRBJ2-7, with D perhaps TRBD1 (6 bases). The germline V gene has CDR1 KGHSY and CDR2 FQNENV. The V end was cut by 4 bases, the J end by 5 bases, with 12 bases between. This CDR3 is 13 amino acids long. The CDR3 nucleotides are TGTGCCAGCAGCCCTACAGGGTTGCACGAGCAGTACTTC. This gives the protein CASSPTGLHEQYF.

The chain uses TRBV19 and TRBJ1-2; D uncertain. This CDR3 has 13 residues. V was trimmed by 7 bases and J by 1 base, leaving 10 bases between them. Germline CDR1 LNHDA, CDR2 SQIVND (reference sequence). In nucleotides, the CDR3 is TGTGCCAGTACCTACGGGATTAACTATGGCTACACCTTC. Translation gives CASTYGINYGYTF.

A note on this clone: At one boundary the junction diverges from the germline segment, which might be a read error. The CDR3 DNA is TGTGCCAGCAGCCAATCGTCGGGGGTAAACCATTTC. Translated, it gives CASSQSSGVNHF. This chain uses TRBV16 with TRBJ1-2, with D maybe TRBD1 (5 bases). The CDR3 has 12 residues. CDR1 and CDR2 (germline): KGHSY, FQNENV. The full variable domain, in which reference TRBV16 and TRBJ1-2 provide the parts outside the CDR3, is GEEVAQTPKHLVRGEGQKAKLYCAPIKGHSYVFWYQQVLKNEFKFLISFQNENVFDETGMPKERFSAKCLPNSPCSLEIQATKLEDSAVYFCASSQSSGVNHFGSGTRLTVV.

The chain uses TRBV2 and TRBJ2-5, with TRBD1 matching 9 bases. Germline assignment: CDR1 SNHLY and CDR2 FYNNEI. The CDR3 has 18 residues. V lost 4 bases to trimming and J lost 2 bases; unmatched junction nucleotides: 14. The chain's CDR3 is CASSGRGQGYPSQETQYF. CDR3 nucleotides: TGTGCCAGCAGTGGGCGGGGACAGGGTTATCCTTCACAAGAGACCCAGTACTTC.

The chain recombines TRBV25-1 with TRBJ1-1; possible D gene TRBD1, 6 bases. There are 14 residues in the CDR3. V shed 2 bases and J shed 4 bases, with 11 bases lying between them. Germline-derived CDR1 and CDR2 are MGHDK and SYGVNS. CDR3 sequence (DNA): TGTGCCAGCAGTGAACGGGGCAGGGGCACTGAAGCTTTCTTT. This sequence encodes CASSERGRGTEAFF.

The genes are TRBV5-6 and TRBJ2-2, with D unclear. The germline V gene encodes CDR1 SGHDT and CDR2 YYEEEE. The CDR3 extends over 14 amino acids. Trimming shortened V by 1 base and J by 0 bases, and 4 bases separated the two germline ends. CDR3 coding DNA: TGTGCCAGCAGCTTGTACACGAACACCGGGGAGCTGTTTTTT. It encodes CASSLYTNTGELFF.

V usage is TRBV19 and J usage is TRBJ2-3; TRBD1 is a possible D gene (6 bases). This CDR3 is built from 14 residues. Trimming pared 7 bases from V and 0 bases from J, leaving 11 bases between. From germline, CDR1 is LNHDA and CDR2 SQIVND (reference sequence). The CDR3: CASTRGISTDTQYF. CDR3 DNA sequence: TGTGCCAGTACTAGGGGGATTAGCACAGATACGCAGTATTTT. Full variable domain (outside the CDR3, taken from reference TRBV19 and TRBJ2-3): DGGITQSPKYLFRKEGQNVTLSCEQNLNHDAMYWYRQDPGQGLRLIYYSQIVNDFQKGDIAEGYSVSREKKESFPLTVTSAQKNPTAFYLCASTRGISTDTQYFGPGTRLTVL.

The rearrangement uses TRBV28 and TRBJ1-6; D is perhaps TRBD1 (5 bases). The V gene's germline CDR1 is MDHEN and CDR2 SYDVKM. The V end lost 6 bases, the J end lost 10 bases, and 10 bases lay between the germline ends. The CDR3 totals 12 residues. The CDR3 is CASSRVDSPLHF. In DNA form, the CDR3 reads TGTGCCAGCAGCAGGGTGGACTCACCCCTCCACTTT.

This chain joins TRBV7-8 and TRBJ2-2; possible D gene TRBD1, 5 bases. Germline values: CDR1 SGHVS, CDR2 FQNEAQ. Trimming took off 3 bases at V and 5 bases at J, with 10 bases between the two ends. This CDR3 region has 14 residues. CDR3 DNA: TGTGCCAGCAGCTTTGCAGGGCCTACCGGGGAGCTGTTTTTT. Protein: CASSFAGPTGELFF.

CDR3 nucleotide sequence: TGTGCCAGCGGGCCCCAAGGGAGGCCCCAGCATTTT. It is translated as CASGPQGRPQHF. This chain joins TRBV28 and TRBJ1-5; D remains ambiguous. Germline CDR1 MDHEN, CDR2 SYDVKM. The CDR3 runs 12 residues. Between the trimmed V and J ends, which lost 8 bases and 9 bases, there was a span of 14 bases.

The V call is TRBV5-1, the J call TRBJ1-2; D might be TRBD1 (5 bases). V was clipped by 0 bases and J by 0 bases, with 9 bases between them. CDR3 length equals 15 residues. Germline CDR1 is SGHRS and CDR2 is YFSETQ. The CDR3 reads CASSLETATNYGYTF. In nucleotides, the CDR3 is TGCGCCAGCAGCTTGGAGACAGCCACTAACTATGGCTACACCTTC.

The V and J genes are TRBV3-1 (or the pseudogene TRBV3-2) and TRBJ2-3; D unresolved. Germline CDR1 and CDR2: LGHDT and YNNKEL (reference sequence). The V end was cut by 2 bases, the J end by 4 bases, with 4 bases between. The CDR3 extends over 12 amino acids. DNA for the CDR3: TGTGCCAGCAGCCAATCCGCAGATACGCAGTATTTT. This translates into CASSQSADTQYF.

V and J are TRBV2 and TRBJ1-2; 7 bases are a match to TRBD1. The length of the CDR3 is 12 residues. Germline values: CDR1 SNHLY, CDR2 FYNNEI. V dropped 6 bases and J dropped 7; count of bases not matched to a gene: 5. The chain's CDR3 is CASRPGQSGYTF. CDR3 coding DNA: TGTGCCAGCAGACCGGGACAGTCTGGCTACACCTTC.

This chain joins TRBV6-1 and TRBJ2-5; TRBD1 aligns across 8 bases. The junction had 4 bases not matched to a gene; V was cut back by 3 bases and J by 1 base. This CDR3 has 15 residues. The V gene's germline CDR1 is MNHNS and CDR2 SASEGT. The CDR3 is CASSDGTGPQETQYF. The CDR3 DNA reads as TGTGCCAGCAGTGATGGGACAGGCCCCCAAGAGACCCAGTACTTC.

CDR3 bases: TGTGCCAGCAGCCCCGGGAGGGAGCTGTTTTTT. Translation gives CASSPGRELFF. The gene calls are TRBV21-1 and TRBJ2-2; TRBD2 is the table's D call and was not checked against the DNA. TRBV21-1 is a known pseudogene. The CDR3 is made up of 11 amino acids.

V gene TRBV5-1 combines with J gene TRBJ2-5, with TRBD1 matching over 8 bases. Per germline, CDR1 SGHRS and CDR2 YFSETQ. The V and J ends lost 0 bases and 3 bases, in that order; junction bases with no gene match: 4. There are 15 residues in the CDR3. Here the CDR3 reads CASSLDQGAKETQYF. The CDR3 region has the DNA TGCGCCAGCAGCTTGGATCAGGGGGCTAAAGAGACCCAGTACTTC.

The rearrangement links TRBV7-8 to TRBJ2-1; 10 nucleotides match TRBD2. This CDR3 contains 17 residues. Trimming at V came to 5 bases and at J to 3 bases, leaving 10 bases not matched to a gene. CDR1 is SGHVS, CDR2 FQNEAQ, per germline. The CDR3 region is CASSPDSGGPFYNEQFF. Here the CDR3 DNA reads TGTGCCAGCAGCCCCGATAGCGGGGGGCCTTTCTACAATGAGCAGTTCTTC.

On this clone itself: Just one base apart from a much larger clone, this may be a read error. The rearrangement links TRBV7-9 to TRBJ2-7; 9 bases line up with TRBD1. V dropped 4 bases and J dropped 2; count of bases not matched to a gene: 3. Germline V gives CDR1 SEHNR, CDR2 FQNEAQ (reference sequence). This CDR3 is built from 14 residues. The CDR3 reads CASSSDRGAYEQYF. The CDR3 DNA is TGTGCCAGCAGCTCTGACAGGGGGGCCTACGAGCAGTACTTC.

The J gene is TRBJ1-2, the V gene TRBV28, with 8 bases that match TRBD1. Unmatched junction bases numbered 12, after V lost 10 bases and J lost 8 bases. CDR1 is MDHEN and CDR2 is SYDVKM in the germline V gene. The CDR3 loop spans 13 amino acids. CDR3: CATEPTDRVGYTF. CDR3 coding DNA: TGTGCCACCGAGCCGACGGACAGGGTGGGCTACACCTTC.

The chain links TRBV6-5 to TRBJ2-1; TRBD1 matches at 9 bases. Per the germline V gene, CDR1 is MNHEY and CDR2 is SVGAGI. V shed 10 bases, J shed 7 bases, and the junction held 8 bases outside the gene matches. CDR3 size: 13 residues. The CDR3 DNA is TGTGCCACCACAGGGGGCGGCGGAAATGAGCAGTTCTTC. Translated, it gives CATTGGGGNEQFF.

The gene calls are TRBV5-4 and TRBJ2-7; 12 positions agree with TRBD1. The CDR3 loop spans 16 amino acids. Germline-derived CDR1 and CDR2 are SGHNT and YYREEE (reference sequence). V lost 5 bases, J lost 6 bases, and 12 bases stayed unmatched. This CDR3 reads CASRRGQGARVGEQYF. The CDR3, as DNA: TGTGCCAGCAGGCGGGGACAGGGGGCGCGAGTCGGCGAGCAGTACTTC.

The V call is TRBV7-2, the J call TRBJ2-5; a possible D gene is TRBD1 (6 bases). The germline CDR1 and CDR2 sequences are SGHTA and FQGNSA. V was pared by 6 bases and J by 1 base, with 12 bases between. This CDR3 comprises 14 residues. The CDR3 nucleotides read TGTGCCAGCAGTTCGGGACACCTCCAAGAGACCCAGTACTTC. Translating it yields CASSSGHLQETQYF.

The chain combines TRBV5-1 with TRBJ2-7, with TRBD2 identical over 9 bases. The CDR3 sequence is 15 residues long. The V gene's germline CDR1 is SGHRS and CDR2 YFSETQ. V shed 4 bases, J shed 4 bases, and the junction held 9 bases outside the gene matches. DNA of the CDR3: TGCGCCAGCAGCGTTCTGGCGGGAGGGCAGTACGAGCAGTACTTC. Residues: CASSVLAGGQYEQYF.

In DNA form, the CDR3 reads TGTGCCAGCAGTACTACAGGGGACTATGGCTACACCTTC. Translated: CASSTTGDYGYTF. The chain recombines TRBV6-6 with TRBJ1-2; TRBD1 matches 7 bases. J lost 3 bases, V lost 5 bases, and 3 bases had no gene match. The CDR3 runs to 13 residues. Germline loops: CDR1 MNHNY, CDR2 SVGAGI (reference sequence).

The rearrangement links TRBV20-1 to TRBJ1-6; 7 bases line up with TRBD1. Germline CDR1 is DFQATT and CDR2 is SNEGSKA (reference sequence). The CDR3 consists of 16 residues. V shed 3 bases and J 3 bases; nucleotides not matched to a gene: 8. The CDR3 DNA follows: TGCAGTGCTAGTGGAGGAGGGGGCTTCTATAATTCACCCCTCCACTTT. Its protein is CSASGGGGFYNSPLHF.

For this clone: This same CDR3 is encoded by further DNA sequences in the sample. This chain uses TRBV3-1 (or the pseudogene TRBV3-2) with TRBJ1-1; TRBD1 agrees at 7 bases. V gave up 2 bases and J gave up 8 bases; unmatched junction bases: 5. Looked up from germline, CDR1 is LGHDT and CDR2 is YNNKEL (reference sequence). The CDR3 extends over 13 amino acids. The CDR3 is CASSQLRQGEAFF. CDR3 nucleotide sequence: TGTGCCAGCAGCCAACTTAGACAGGGAGAAGCTTTCTTT.

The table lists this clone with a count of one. Here the CDR3 DNA reads TGTGCCAGCAGCTTAGTCCCGGGGATTGAGACCCAGTACTTC. It yields the protein CASSLVPGIETQYF. This sequence joins TRBV7-2 and TRBJ2-5; D may be TRBD2 (5 bases). Between the trimmed V and J ends, which lost 1 base and 5 bases, there was a span of 11 bases. The CDR3 contains 14 residues. Germline V gives CDR1 SGHTA, CDR2 FQGNSA.